This TCR beta chain is from a study of blood T cells in healthy people across ages. Findings of the study overall: Diversity of TCR beta per million T cells declined in a roughly linear way with age.

Sample-barcoded 5' priming and a J-beta primer mix drove a second PCR of roughly 6 to 12 cycles. TCRdb recomputed calls from the 5' RACE reads with MiXCR, one row per CDR3 protein. The sample holds roughly 800,000 distinct CDR3 sequences, 55% to 70% seen once. A minimum of 5.5 micrograms of total RNA was extracted per sample. Germline CDR1 reads DFQATT; CDR2 reads SNEGSKA (reference sequence). CDR3 length: 14 amino acids. Trimming stripped 6 bases from V and 7 bases from J, with 19 bases between. About this clonotype: Its antigen is unidentified.

The sequenced material came from blood. The chain employs TRBV20-1 and TRBJ2-1; maybe TRBD2 (6 bases). This clonotype was obtained from a man younger than 40 in good health. The CDR3 nucleotides are TGCAGTGCCAGGAGGAGGGGAGCAGGGAATGAGCAGTTCTTC. Translated: CSARRRGAGNEQFF.